The source of this T cell receptor beta chain is a study of a mutant IDH1 vaccine in newly diagnosed glioma. The time point is: baseline, week 1 (first vaccination visit). The treatment was: pre-vaccination baseline after standard-of-care therapy. The assay was immunoSEQ multiplex PCR, and TCRdb's table has in-frame clones only and misses some. The sample has some 60,000 clones, 75% to 95% seen once. Note on this clone: Compared with germline, one end of the junction differs, possibly owing to a read error.

This CDR3 contains 11 residues. The V gene's germline CDR1 is SNHLY and CDR2 FYNNEI. This sequence joins TRBV2 and TRBJ2-5; possibly TRBD2 for D (5 bases). This receptor was taken from a man between 45 and 60 years old with glioma. Sequenced material: PBMCs, taken from a glioma patient treated with radiotherapy, temozolomide or both. The CDR3 DNA reads TGTGCCAGCAGTGAAAATGGGAGAGGGCACTTC. Translation gives CASSENGRGHF.